This TCR beta chain originates from a study of shared clonotypes between healthy human individuals. Study-level information: The study used three CD4 naive, three CD4 memory, two CD8 naive and one CD8 memory plate per donor. Study-wide results and limits: Tissue TCR repertoires likely differ from these blood-only repertoires.

The repertoire was sequenced with immunoSEQ multiplex PCR; TCRdb's copy has only in-frame clones and lacks some. The sample contains 950,000 to 1,200,000 clones, 70% to 85% of which appear only once. In the case of this clone: What it recognizes is unknown.

This CDR3 spans 14 amino acids. Trimming cost V 5 bases and J 6 bases; bases outside gene matches: 8. Germline assignment: CDR1 SEHNR and CDR2 FQNEAQ (reference sequence). The sequenced material came from memory CD4+ T cells from PBMCs. Regarding subset: CD45RA-negative fraction. The receptor's source is a man aged 18 to 29 in good health. Some clones in this sample may be carry-over from other donors' samples. The chain couples TRBV7-9 to TRBJ1-2; 8 positions agree with TRBD1. The CDR3 reads CASSRMTGDDGYTF. CDR3 nucleotides: TGTGCCAGCAGCCGAATGACAGGGGATGATGGCTACACCTTC.